The sequence of this TCR beta chain was determined in a study of a mutant IDH1 vaccine in newly diagnosed glioma. Background on the study: Of treated patients, 62.5% were men and roughly 38% women, averaging around 39 years. Beforehand, treatment had been radiotherapy, temozolomide, or both; the majority received both.

Of note for this clone: What it binds is not known.

Trimming cost V 4 bases and J 0 bases, with 16 bases left between them. The CDR3 length is 18 residues. The V gene's germline CDR1 is SGHTA and CDR2 FQGNSA. General study results and limits: Seemingly, pseudoprogression had no relation to changes in the top peripheral T cell clonotypes.

Libraries were prepared by immunoSEQ multiplex PCR; TCRdb keeps only in-frame clonotypes and omits some of them. The sample contains around 37,000 clones, roughly 92% of which appear only once. Documented time point: baseline, week 1 (first vaccination visit). Noted treatment: pre-vaccination baseline after standard-of-care therapy. Newly diagnosed WHO grade 3 or 4 IDH1-mutant, ATRX-lost astrocytomas were identified in the donors. The sequenced sample was PBMCs, obtained from a glioma patient treated with radiotherapy, temozolomide or both. The clonotype comes from a young man with glioma. J is TRBJ1-6 and V is TRBV7-2; D may be TRBD1 (5 bases). CDR3 bases: TGTGCCAGCAGCTATGGGGGTCCTAAAAGCTCCTATAATTCACCCCTCCACTTT. Translation: CASSYGGPKSSYNSPLHF. Together with reference TRBV7-2 and TRBJ1-6, the CDR3 gives the full variable domain: GAGVSQSPSNKVTEKGKDVELRCDPISGHTALYWYRQSLGQGLEFLIYFQGNSAPDKSGLPSDRFSAERTGGSVSTLTIQRTQQEDSAVYLCASSYGGPKSSYNSPLHFGNGTRLTVT.